The 5 T cell receptor beta chains below all came from one sample that was sequenced in a study of blood T cell repertoires in COVID-19. Measured with immunoSEQ multiplex PCR; TCRdb has only the in-frame clones, and not every one. The sample lists approximately 200,000 clones, around nine tenths occurring once. The sample was PBMCs or T cells enriched from blood (not recorded which). Receptor source: a woman in her thirties who had been exposed to COVID-19.

The J gene is TRBJ1-4, the V gene TRBV7-9; possibly TRBD1 for D (5 bases). CDR1 and CDR2 (germline): SEHNR, FQNEAQ (reference sequence). V lost 5 bases and J 8 bases, leaving 18 bases between the germline ends. The CDR3 totals 15 residues. CDR3 amino acids: CASSHPYKGQEKLFF. DNA of the CDR3: TGTGCCAGCAGCCATCCATACAAGGGGCAGGAAAAACTGTTTTTT.

The chain employs TRBV6-5 and TRBJ2-3; D uncertain. The V and J ends lost 0 bases and 6 bases respectively, with 10 bases between them. CDR3 size: 14 residues. Looked up from germline, CDR1 is MNHEY and CDR2 is SVGAGI. For the CDR3, the DNA is TGTGCCAGCAGTTACTCCCAGGCTGTCGATACGCAGTATTTT. It is translated as CASSYSQAVDTQYF.

The chain carries TRBV28 and TRBJ2-6; D may be TRBD1 (6 bases). V lost 2 bases, J lost 3 bases, and 11 bases lay in between. There are 16 residues in the CDR3. Germline V CDR1 and CDR2: MDHEN, SYDVKM. The CDR3 loop is CASSLPTGSGANVLTF. The CDR3 region has the DNA TGTGCCAGCAGTTTACCCACAGGGAGTGGGGCCAACGTCCTGACTTTC.

Only one count was recorded for this clone. The CDR3 here is CASSSNPGQGIETQYF. The CDR3 nucleotides read TGTGCCAGCAGCTCCAACCCGGGACAGGGGATCGAGACCCAGTACTTC. V is TRBV7-9 and J is TRBJ2-5; 10 nucleotides match TRBD1. This CDR3 has 16 residues. The V and J ends lost 4 bases and 5 bases, in that order; junction bases with no gene match: 10. Germline CDR1 is SEHNR and CDR2 is FQNEAQ (reference sequence).

V is TRBV7-3 and J is TRBJ1-2, with 8 nucleotides matching TRBD1. Germline CDR1 reads SGHTA; CDR2 reads FQGTGA. This CDR3 has 14 residues. V lost 5 bases, J lost 8 bases, and 10 bases stayed unmatched. The CDR3 DNA sequence: TGTGCCAGCAGCCCCGACAGGGGAAAACAAGGCTACACCTTC. Amino acids: CASSPDRGKQGYTF.